A single sample is the source of the 23 T cell receptor beta chains below, sequenced in a study of blood T cell repertoires in COVID-19. The method was immunoSEQ multiplex PCR; TCRdb's version includes in-frame clones alone and lacks a portion of them. The data contain about 220,000 clones, about 79% of them seen just once; the ten biggest clones take up about 3.2%. The sequencing input was PBMCs or T cells enriched from blood (not recorded which). The receptors here all came from an older woman who had recovered from COVID-19.

The chain couples TRBV7-8 to TRBJ2-2; D might be TRBD1 (6 bases). Trimming took 4 bases from V and 8 from J, leaving 14 bases between them. The CDR3 sequence is 14 residues long. The germline gives CDR1 SGHVS, CDR2 FQNEAQ. The CDR3: CASSYTGMGGELFF. DNA for the CDR3: TGTGCCAGCAGCTATACAGGGATGGGGGGGGAGCTGTTTTTT.

The sample holds one count of this clone. The gene calls are TRBV19 and TRBJ1-5; D is uncertain. The germline V and J ends were trimmed by 8 bases and 7 bases, with 12 bases remaining between them. The CDR3 has 12 amino acids. Germline CDR1 and CDR2: LNHDA and SQIVND (reference sequence). In DNA form, the CDR3 reads TGTGCCAGTGCGGACTTTGAGCAGCCCCAGCATTTT. This gives the protein CASADFEQPQHF.

V and J are TRBV6-1 and TRBJ2-6; possible D gene TRBD2, 5 bases. Looked up from germline, CDR1 is MNHNS and CDR2 is SASEGT. CDR3 length: 16 amino acids. V was cut by 0 bases and J by 3 bases, with 9 bases left in between. The CDR3 protein is CASSEALGDGANVLTF. In DNA, the CDR3 is TGTGCCAGCAGTGAAGCGTTGGGAGATGGGGCCAACGTCCTGACTTTC.

The chain recombines TRBV4-3 with TRBJ1-2; D gene ambiguous. This CDR3 has 15 residues. Trimming stripped 0 bases from V and 5 bases from J, with 13 bases between. Germline V gives CDR1 LGHNA, CDR2 YSLEER. The CDR3 here is CASSQDFGVEYGYTF. CDR3 in DNA: TGCGCCAGCAGCCAAGATTTCGGGGTTGAATATGGCTACACCTTC.

The chain links TRBV5-6 to TRBJ1-1; 8 bases are a match to TRBD1. Trimming cost V 4 bases and J 3 bases; bases outside gene matches: 8. The germline CDR1 and CDR2 sequences are SGHDT and YYEEEE. CDR3 size: 15 residues. Written as DNA, the CDR3 is TGTGCCAGCAGCCGGGACAGGCTGGGGGACACTGAAGCTTTCTTT. It specifies CASSRDRLGDTEAFF.

V is TRBV12-3 or TRBV12-4 and J is TRBJ1-2; TRBD1 matches 7 bases. V was clipped by 3 bases and J by 7 bases; unmatched bases: 5. This CDR3 spans 13 amino acids. The CDR3 DNA follows: TGTGCCAGCAGTTTCCAAGGGGGCGGTGGCTACACCTTC. The encoded protein is CASSFQGGGGYTF.

The V gene is TRBV9, the J gene TRBJ2-5; 8 nucleotides align to TRBD1. The germline V gene has CDR1 SGDLS and CDR2 YYNGEE. The length of the CDR3 is 14 residues. J was trimmed by 3 bases and V by 4 bases; bases with no gene match: 5. CDR3 sequence: CASSPRGQEETQYF. In nucleotides, the CDR3 is TGTGCCAGCAGCCCGAGGGGACAGGAAGAGACCCAGTACTTC.

V is TRBV4-1 and J is TRBJ1-4; the D gene is possibly TRBD1 (6 bases). Between the trimmed V and J ends, which lost 3 bases and 7 bases, there was a span of 18 bases. The V gene's germline CDR1 is MGHRA and CDR2 YSYEKL. This CDR3 is 16 amino acids long. As DNA, the CDR3 is TGCGCCAGCAGCCAGGAAGGGGGAGGGTCCAGTGAAAAACTGTTTTTT. Translated, it gives CASSQEGGGSSEKLFF.

This clone was counted at least ten times. The rearrangement joins TRBV7-8 to TRBJ1-3; 9 nucleotides line up with TRBD1. This CDR3 is 16 amino acids long. The V gene end was trimmed by 1 base and the J gene end by 4 bases; junction bases not matched to a gene: 5. The germline CDR1 and CDR2 sequences are SGHVS and FQNEAQ. CDR3 coding DNA: TGTGCCAGCAGCTTAGTAGGGACAGGGAAGGGAAACACCATATATTTT. As protein: CASSLVGTGKGNTIYF. Full variable domain (outside the CDR3, taken from reference TRBV7-8 and TRBJ1-3): GAGVSQSPRYKVAKRGQDVALRCDPISGHVSLFWYQQALGQGPEFLTYFQNEAQLDKSGLPSDRFFAERPEGSVSTLKIQRTQQEDSAVYLCASSLVGTGKGNTIYFGEGSWLTVV.

The J gene is TRBJ2-7, the V gene TRBV12-5, with D perhaps TRBD1 (5 bases). Trimming shortened V by 2 bases and J by 2 bases, and 10 bases separated the two germline ends. This CDR3 spans 14 amino acids. CDR1 LGHNT and CDR2 FRNRAP come from the germline V gene. As DNA, the CDR3 is TGTGCTAGTGGTTTGAACCAGGGCGCCTACGAGCAGTACTTC. Amino acid sequence: CASGLNQGAYEQYF.

The V gene is TRBV5-1, the J gene TRBJ2-7; 9 bases are a match to TRBD1. Germline trimming cut 0 bases from V and 5 bases from J; bases unmatched to any gene: 3. CDR1 is SGHRS and CDR2 is YFSETQ in the germline V gene. This CDR3 has 14 residues. The CDR3 region has the DNA TGCGCCAGCAGCTTGGAGGGGACAGGGAACGAGCAGTACTTC. Its protein product is CASSLEGTGNEQYF.

The V call is TRBV19, the J call TRBJ1-2; 8 bases match TRBD1. The V gene end was trimmed by 2 bases and the J gene end by 0 bases; junction bases not matched to a gene: 2. The length of the CDR3 is 15 residues. Germline loops: CDR1 LNHDA, CDR2 SQIVND (reference sequence). CDR3 in DNA: TGTGCCAGTAGTATAAGACAGGGGTCTAACTATGGCTACACCTTC. Its translation is CASSIRQGSNYGYTF.

This clone showed up just a few times. The DNA of the CDR3 is TGTGCCAGCAGTGAGCGACAGGGGGGAGGTGGCTACACCTTC. This gives the protein CASSERQGGGGYTF. The chain has TRBV6-1 and TRBJ1-2; 9 nucleotides align to TRBD1. V trimming: 3 bases; J trimming: 7 bases; junction bases outside the gene matches: 6. This CDR3 is 14 amino acids long. The germline gives CDR1 MNHNS, CDR2 SASEGT.

The chain is built from TRBV5-5 and TRBJ2-1; D uncertain. CDR1 and CDR2 (germline): SGHKS, YYEKEE (reference sequence). The CDR3 covers 14 residues. The V and J ends lost 0 bases and 4 bases respectively, with 8 bases between them. Here the CDR3 DNA reads TGTGCCAGCAGCTTGGCGACTGTATACAATGAGCAGTTCTTC. Residues: CASSLATVYNEQFF.

This clone appeared a few times. J is TRBJ2-3 and V is TRBV3-1 (or the pseudogene TRBV3-2); a weak D match, TRBD1 (6 bases). The CDR3 contains 16 residues. V lost 1 base to trimming and J lost 0 bases, with 11 bases between them. Per germline, CDR1 LGHDT and CDR2 YNNKEL (reference sequence). The CDR3 sequence is CASSQVLDSSTDTQYF. In nucleotides, the CDR3 is TGTGCCAGCAGCCAAGTTTTGGACAGCAGCACAGATACGCAGTATTTT.

The CDR3 region has the DNA TGTGCCAGCAGTCGAGCGGGAGGGTTTGTTCTGTTCTTC. Protein sequence: CASSRAGGFVLFF. V usage is TRBV12-3 or TRBV12-4 and J usage is TRBJ2-1; 10 nucleotides match TRBD2. J gave up 15 bases and V 5 bases, and 10 bases lay outside the gene matches. CDR3 length: 13 residues.

In the case of this clone: The sample has other DNA sequences that encode this CDR3 too. The chain joins TRBV9 to TRBJ1-6; D ambiguous. The germline V gene encodes CDR1 SGDLS and CDR2 YYNGEE. The CDR3 contains 12 residues. With 1 base removed from V and 10 bases from J, the gap between germline ends came to 6 bases. CDR3 nucleotides: TGTGCCAGCAGCGTATACGGGTCACCCCTCCACTTT. Its protein product is CASSVYGSPLHF.

This rearrangement joins TRBV13 to TRBJ2-7; 7 bases are shared with TRBD2. This CDR3 has 15 amino acids. V lost 1 base and J lost 7; bases outside the gene matches: 10. Germline V gene data show CDR1 as PRHDT and CDR2 as FYEKMQ (reference sequence). The CDR3 nucleotides are TGTGCCAGCAGCTTAGTAACGGGAGGTTCGGGAGAGCAGTACTTC. It yields the protein CASSLVTGGSGEQYF.

This clone was seen more than once but under ten times. V is TRBV7-9 and J is TRBJ1-2; no firm D call. The CDR3 sequence is 14 residues long. Germline loops: CDR1 SEHNR, CDR2 FQNEAQ (reference sequence). V was cut by 2 bases and J by 5 bases, with 12 bases left in between. CDR3 in amino acids: CASSLSGVGYGYTF. In nucleotides, the CDR3 is TGTGCCAGCAGCTTATCCGGGGTGGGGTATGGCTACACCTTC.

The chain uses TRBV7-3 and TRBJ2-3; TRBD2 matches at 13 bases. Looked up from germline, CDR1 is SGHTA and CDR2 is FQGTGA. This CDR3 is built from 16 residues. V trimming: 4 bases; J trimming: 1 base; junction bases outside the gene matches: 2. The CDR3 loop reads CASSSGTSGGTDTQYF. DNA of the CDR3: TGTGCCAGCAGCTCCGGGACTAGCGGGGGCACAGATACGCAGTATTTT.

The CDR3 sequence is CSGTPGGSTEAFF. Written as DNA, the CDR3 is TGCAGCGGAACCCCGGGGGGTAGCACTGAAGCTTTCTTT. This chain links TRBV29-1 with TRBJ1-1; D possibly corresponds to TRBD1 (5 bases). V lost 7 bases, J lost 4 bases, and 16 bases lay in between. CDR3 size: 13 residues. The germline gives CDR1 SQVTM, CDR2 ANQGSEA.

The chain combines TRBV6-1 with TRBJ1-1; possibly TRBD1 for D (6 bases). The CDR3 runs 14 residues. Trimming left V 3 bases short and J 5 bases short, with 13 bases between. Per the germline V gene, CDR1 is MNHNS and CDR2 is SASEGT. CDR3 coding DNA: TGTGCCAGCAGTGATGGGGGCTCGGCTACTGAAGCTTTCTTT. This translates into CASSDGGSATEAFF.

The chain carries TRBV12-3 or TRBV12-4 and TRBJ1-3; D is undetermined. The CDR3 is made up of 13 amino acids. Trimming took off 6 bases at V and 5 bases at J, with 11 bases between the two ends. The CDR3, as DNA: TGTGCCAGCAGGGCTTCTCTTAGAAACACCATATATTTT. It codes for CASRASLRNTIYF.